The clone carrying this TCR beta chain was recorded a few times. V gave up 5 bases and J gave up 4 bases; unmatched junction bases: 6. CDR1 and CDR2 from the germline V gene are PRHDT and FYEKMQ (reference sequence). This CDR3 region has 17 residues. Measured with immunoSEQ multiplex PCR; TCRdb has only the in-frame clones, and not every one. The table shows some 340,000 clones, with about 82% occurring only once. This record belongs to a study of Ad26.COV2.S vaccination and SARS-CoV-2 variants. Study summary: Within the COV1001 Ad26.COV2.S trial arm, the donor was enrolled.

Specified treatment: about 20 received Ad26.COV2.S at low or high dose, single or two shots; about five received placebo; per-sample allocation not given. Collection of samples fell on day 63 after the first vaccine or placebo injection. The vaccine antigen was prefusion-stabilized Wuhan SARS-CoV-2 spike. This receptor was obtained from a person between 18 and 65 years old who received the Ad26.COV2.S COVID-19 vaccine or a placebo. The V gene is TRBV13, the J gene TRBJ2-2; 14 bases align to TRBD2. Sequencing used peripheral blood, obtained in a trial of Ad26.COV2.S vaccine versus placebo. For the CDR3, the DNA is TGTGCCAGCAGCCCGACTAGCGGGGGGGCCTTCACCGGGGAGCTGTTTTTT. Its protein product is CASSPTSGGAFTGELFF.